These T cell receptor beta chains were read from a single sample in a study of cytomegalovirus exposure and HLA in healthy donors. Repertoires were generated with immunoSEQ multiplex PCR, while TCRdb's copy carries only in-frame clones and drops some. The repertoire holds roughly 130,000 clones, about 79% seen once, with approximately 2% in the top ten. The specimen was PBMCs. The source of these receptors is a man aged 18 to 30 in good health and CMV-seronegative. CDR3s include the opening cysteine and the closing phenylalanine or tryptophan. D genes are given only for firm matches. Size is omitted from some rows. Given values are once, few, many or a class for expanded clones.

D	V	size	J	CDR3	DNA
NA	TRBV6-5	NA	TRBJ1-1	CASSFQGLGTEAFF	TGTGCCAGCAGTTTTCAGGGGCTAGGCACTGAAGCTTTCTTT
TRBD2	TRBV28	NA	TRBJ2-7	CASSHRLAGVYEQYF	TGTGCCAGCAGCCATCGACTAGCGGGAGTTTACGAGCAGTACTTC
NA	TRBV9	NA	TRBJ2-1	CASSPTTRSEQFF	TGTGCCAGCAGCCCTACTACGCGAAGTGAGCAGTTCTTC
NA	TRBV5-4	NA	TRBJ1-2	CASSTRQFWGYTF	TGTGCCAGCAGCACGCGACAGTTTTGGGGCTACACCTTC
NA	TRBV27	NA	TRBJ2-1	CASSPRGLISYNEQFF	TGTGCCAGCTCACCAAGAGGCCTAATTTCCTACAATGAGCAGTTCTTC
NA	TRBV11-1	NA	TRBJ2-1	CASSQGVSILAEAYNEQFF	TGTGCCAGCTCCCAGGGGGTCAGCATACTAGCGGAAGCTTACAATGAGCAGTTCTTC
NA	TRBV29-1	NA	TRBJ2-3	CSVERDTFTDTQYF	TGCAGCGTTGAAAGGGACACCTTCACAGATACGCAGTATTTT
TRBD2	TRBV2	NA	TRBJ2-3	CASSANSGREIDTQYF	TGTGCCAGCAGTGCCAATAGCGGGAGGGAGATAGATACGCAGTATTTT
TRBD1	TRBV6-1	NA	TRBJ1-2	CASSPPGGLGYGYTF	TGTGCCAGCAGTCCGCCAGGGGGCTTAGGCTATGGCTACACCTTC
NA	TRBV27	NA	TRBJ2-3	CASSSPLTGAGTDTQYF	TGTGCCAGCAGTTCCCCACTGACAGGCGCTGGCACAGATACGCAGTATTTT
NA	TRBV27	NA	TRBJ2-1	CASSLAGNSYNEQFF	TGTGCCAGCAGTTTAGCAGGAAACTCCTACAATGAGCAGTTCTTC
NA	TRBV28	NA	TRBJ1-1	CASSLMGGDTEAFF	TGTGCCAGCAGTTTAATGGGGGGGGACACTGAAGCTTTCTTT
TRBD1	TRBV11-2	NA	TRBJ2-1	CASSLLGGNNEQFF	TGTGCCAGCAGCTTACTAGGGGGCAACAATGAGCAGTTCTTC
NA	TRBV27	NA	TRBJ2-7	CASSLSTVYARAYEQYF	TGTGCCAGCAGTTTATCGACTGTTTATGCCCGTGCCTACGAGCAGTACTTC
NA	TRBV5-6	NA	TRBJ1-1	CASSDSGGGNTEAFF	TGTGCCAGCAGCGATTCGGGAGGGGGTAACACTGAAGCTTTCTTT
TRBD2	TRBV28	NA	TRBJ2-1	CASSLSGSVNEQFF	TGTGCCAGCAGTTTAAGCGGGAGTGTCAATGAGCAGTTCTTC
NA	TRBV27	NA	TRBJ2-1	CASSLRGNNEQFF	TGTGCCAGCAGTTTACGGGGGAACAATGAGCAGTTCTTC
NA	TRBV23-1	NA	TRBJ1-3	CASSHPGEGLRNTIYF	TGCGCCAGCAGTCACCCGGGGGAGGGCTTGCGAAACACCATATATTTT
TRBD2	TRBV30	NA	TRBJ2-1	CAWSVGRGTSGISKQFF	TGTGCCTGGAGTGTGGGGCGGGGGACTAGCGGGATTTCTAAGCAGTTCTTC
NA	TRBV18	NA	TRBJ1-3	CASSSQSLMAGNTIYF	TGTGCCAGCTCATCTCAGTCGTTAATGGCTGGAAACACCATATATTTT
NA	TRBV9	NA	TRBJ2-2	CASSVGGQTLTGELFF	TGTGCCAGCAGCGTAGGCGGACAGACTCTCACCGGGGAGCTGTTTTTT
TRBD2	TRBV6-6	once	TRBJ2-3	CASSYGTSVFDTQYF	TGTGCCAGCAGTTACGGGACTAGCGTATTCGATACGCAGTATTTT
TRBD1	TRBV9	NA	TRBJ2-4	CASSVTGEAQYF	TGTGCCAGCAGCGTAACAGGGGAAGCTCAGTACTTC
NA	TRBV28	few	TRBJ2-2	CASSFGGTGELFF	TGTGCCAGCAGTTTTGGAGGGACCGGGGAGCTGTTTTTT
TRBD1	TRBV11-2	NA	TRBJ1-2	CASSLRQGQEEGGYTF	TGTGCCAGCAGCCTACGCCAGGGACAGGAAGAGGGTGGCTACACCTTC
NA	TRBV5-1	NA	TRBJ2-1	CASSGVGGRNNEQFF	TGCGCCAGCAGTGGGGTGGGAGGAAGAAACAATGAGCAGTTCTTC
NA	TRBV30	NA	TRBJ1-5	CAWSVHSNQPQHF	TGTGCCTGGAGTGTCCATAGCAATCAGCCCCAGCATTTT